This TCR beta chain was recorded in a study of OX40 agonist ivuxolimab in advanced cancers. The wider study: Anti-PD-1, anti-PD-L1 or anti-CTLA-4 therapy given earlier was allowed, and about 38% had some. Whole-study findings and limits: In CD8+ T cells, expanded clones were on average more numerous than in CD4+. By week 6 at 0.1 to 3.0 mg/kg, blood CD4+ and CD8+ T cells had expanded clonally. Patients with a partial response at 0.1-3.0 mg/kg had among the lowest clonal expansion.

This table comes from immunoSEQ multiplex PCR, and its TCRdb copy is limited to in-frame clones, with some not included. The sample consists of tens of thousands of clones, approximately 85% of them appearing once. This clone came up many times. As yet, its antigen is unknown. Other DNA sequences within the sample encode an identical CDR3. Germline-derived CDR1 and CDR2 are DFQATT and SNEGSKA (reference sequence). The CDR3 loop spans 11 amino acids. V lost 6 bases, J lost 7 bases, and 12 bases lay in between. The chain recombines TRBV20-1 with TRBJ1-1; D gene uncertain. The TCR originated in an adult with an advanced solid tumor such as melanoma, head and neck, liver or kidney cancer. The sequencing here drew on CD4+ or CD8+ T cells sorted from blood, taken in a trial of the OX40 agonist ivuxolimab. The CDR3 sequence is CSAGPGGEAFF. CDR3 coding DNA: TGCAGTGCAGGACCTGGCGGTGAAGCTTTCTTT.